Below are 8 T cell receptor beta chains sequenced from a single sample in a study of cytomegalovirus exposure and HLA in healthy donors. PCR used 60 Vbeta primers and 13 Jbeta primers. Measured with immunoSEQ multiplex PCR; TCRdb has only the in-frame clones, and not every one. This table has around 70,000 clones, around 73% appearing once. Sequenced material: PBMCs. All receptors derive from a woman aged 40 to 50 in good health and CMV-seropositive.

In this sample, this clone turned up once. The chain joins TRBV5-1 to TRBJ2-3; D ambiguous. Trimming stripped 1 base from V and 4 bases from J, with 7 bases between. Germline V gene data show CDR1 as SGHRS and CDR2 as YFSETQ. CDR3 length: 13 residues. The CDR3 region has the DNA TGCGCCAGCAGCTTGAGCGTGGCAGATACGCAGTATTTT. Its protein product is CASSLSVADTQYF.

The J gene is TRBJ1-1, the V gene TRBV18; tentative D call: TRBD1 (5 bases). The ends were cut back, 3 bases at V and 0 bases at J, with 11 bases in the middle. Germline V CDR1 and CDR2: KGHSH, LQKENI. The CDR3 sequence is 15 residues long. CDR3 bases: TGTGCCAGCTCACCCGGGGAGGGGCTGAACACTGAAGCTTTCTTT. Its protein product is CASSPGEGLNTEAFF.

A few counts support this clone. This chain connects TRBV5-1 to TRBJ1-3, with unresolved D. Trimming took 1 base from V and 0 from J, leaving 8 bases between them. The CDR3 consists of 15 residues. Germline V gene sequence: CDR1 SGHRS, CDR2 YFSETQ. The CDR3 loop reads CASSLKVSSGNTIYF. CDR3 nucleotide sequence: TGCGCCAGCAGCTTGAAAGTCAGCTCTGGAAACACCATATATTTT.

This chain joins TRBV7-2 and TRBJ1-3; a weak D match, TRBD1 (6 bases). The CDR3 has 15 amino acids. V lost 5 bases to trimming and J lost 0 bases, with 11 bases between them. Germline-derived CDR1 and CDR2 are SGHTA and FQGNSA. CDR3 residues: CASSLDRYSGNTIYF. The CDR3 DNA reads TGTGCCAGCAGCCTGGACAGATACTCTGGAAACACCATATATTTT.

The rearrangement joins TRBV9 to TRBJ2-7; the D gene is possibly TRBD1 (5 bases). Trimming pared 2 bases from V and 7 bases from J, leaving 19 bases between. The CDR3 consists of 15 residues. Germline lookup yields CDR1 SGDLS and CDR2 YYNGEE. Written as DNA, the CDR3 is TGTGCCAGCAGCGTCGACAGTTCCCCTGATGGAGAGCAGTACTTC. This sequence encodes CASSVDSSPDGEQYF.

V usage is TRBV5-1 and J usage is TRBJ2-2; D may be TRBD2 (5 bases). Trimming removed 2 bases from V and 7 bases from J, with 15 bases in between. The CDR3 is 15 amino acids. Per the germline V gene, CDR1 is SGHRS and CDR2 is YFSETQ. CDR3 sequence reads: CASSLLDGLVGELFF. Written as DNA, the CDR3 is TGCGCCAGCAGCTTATTGGACGGACTGGTCGGGGAGCTGTTTTTT.

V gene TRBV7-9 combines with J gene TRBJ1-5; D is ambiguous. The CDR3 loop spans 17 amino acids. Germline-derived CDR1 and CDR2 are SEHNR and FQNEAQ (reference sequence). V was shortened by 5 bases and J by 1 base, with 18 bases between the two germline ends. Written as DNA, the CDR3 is TGTGCCAGCAGCCCGGGGTTCGTCATGGAAAGCAATCAGCCCCAGCATTTT. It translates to CASSPGFVMESNQPQHF.

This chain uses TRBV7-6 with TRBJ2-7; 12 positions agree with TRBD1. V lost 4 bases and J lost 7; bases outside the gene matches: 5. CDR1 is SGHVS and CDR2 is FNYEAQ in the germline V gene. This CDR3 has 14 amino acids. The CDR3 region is CASSSGQGAREQYF. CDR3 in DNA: TGTGCCAGCAGCTCGGGACAGGGGGCGCGGGAGCAGTACTTC.